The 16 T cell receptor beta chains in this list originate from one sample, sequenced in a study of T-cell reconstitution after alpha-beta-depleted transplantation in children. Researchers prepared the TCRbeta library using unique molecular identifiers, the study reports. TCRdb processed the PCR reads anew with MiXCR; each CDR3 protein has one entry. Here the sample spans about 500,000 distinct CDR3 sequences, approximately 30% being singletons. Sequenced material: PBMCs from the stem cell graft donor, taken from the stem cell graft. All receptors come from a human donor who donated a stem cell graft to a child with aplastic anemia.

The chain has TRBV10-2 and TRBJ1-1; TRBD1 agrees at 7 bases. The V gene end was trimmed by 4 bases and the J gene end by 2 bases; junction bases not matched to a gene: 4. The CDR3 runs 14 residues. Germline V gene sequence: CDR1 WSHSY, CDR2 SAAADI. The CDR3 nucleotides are TGCGCCAGCAGTGCGCACAGGGGTAACACTGAAGCTTTCTTT. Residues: CASSAHRGNTEAFF.

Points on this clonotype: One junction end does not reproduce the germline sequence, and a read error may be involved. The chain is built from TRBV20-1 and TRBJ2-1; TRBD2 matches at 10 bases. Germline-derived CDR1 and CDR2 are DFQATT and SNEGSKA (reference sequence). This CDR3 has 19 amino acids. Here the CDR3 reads CCAREDGTSVPSSYNEQFF. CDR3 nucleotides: TGCTGTGCTAGAGAGGACGGGACTAGCGTACCTAGTTCCTACAATGAGCAGTTCTTC.

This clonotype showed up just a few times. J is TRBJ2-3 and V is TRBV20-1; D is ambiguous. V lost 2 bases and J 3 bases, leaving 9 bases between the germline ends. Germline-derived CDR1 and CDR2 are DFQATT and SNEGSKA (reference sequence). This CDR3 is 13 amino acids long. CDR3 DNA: TGCAGTGCTAGACACTACGAAACAGATACGCAGTATTTT. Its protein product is CSARHYETDTQYF.

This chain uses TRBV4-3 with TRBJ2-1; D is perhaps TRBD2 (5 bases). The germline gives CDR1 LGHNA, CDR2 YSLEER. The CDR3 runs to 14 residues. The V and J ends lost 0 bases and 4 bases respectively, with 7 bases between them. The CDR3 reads CASSQDGIYNEQFF. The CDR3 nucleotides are TGCGCCAGCAGCCAAGACGGGATTTACAATGAGCAGTTCTTC.

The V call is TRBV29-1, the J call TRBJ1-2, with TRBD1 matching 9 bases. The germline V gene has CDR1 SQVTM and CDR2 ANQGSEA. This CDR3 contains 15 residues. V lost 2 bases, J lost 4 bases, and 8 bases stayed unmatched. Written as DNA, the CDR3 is TGCAGCGTTGAACGCCGGGACAGGGAGAGCTATGGCTACACCTTC. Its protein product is CSVERRDRESYGYTF.

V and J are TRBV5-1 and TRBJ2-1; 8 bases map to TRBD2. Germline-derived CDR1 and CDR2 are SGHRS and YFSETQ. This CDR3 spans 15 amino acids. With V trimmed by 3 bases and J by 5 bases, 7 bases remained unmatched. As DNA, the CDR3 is TGCGCCAGCAGCTCACTAGCGGCAGCCAACAATGAGCAGTTCTTC. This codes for CASSSLAAANNEQFF.

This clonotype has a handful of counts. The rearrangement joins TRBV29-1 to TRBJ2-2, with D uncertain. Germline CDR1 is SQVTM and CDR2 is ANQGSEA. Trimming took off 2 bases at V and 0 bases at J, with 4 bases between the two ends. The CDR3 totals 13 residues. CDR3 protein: CSVESTNTGELFF. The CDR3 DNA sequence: TGCAGCGTTGAATCGACGAACACCGGGGAGCTGTTTTTT.

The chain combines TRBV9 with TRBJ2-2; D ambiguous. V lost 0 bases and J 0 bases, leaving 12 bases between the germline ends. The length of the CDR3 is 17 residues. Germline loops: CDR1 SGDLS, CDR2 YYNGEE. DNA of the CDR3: TGTGCCAGCAGCGTAGTTTATCAGACTGCGAACACCGGGGAGCTGTTTTTT. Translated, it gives CASSVVYQTANTGELFF.

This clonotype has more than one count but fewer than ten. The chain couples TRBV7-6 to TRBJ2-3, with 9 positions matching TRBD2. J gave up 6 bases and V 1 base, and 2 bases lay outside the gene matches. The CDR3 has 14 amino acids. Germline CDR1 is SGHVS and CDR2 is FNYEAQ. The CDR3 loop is CASSLVGLADTQYF. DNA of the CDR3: TGTGCCAGCAGCTTAGTGGGACTAGCCGATACGCAGTATTTT.

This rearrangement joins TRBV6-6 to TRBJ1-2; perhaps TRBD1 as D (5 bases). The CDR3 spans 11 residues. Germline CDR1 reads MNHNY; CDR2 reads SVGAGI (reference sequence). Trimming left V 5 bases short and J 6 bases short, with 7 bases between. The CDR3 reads CASSRDHGYTF. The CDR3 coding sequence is TGTGCCAGCAGTCGGGACCATGGCTACACCTTC.

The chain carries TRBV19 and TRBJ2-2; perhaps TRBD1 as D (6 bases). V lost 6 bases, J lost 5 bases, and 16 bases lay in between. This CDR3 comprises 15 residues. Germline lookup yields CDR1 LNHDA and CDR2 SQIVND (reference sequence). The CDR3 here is CASSRKQGITGELFF. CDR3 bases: TGTGCCAGTAGCCGTAAACAGGGTATAACCGGGGAGCTGTTTTTT.

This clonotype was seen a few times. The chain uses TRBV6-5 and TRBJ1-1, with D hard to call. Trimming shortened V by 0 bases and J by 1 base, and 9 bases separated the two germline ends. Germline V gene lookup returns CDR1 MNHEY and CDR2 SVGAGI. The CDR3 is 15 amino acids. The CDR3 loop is CASSYSILGNTEAFF. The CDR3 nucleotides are TGTGCCAGCAGTTACTCGATTTTGGGGAACACTGAAGCTTTCTTT.

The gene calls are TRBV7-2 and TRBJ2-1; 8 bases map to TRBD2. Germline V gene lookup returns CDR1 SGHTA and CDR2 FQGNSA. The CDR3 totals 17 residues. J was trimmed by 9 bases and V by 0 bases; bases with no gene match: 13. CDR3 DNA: TGTGCCAGCAGCTTAGCGCCGGGGGGGGCCGGTCAAGCTGAGCAGTTCTTC. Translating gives CASSLAPGGAGQAEQFF.

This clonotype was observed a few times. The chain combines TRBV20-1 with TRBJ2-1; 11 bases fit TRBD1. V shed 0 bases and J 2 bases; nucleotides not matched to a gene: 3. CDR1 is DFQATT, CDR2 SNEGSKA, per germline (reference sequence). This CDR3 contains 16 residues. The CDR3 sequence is CSARDAGQGAYNEQFF. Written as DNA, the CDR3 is TGCAGTGCTAGAGACGCGGGACAGGGGGCCTACAATGAGCAGTTCTTC.

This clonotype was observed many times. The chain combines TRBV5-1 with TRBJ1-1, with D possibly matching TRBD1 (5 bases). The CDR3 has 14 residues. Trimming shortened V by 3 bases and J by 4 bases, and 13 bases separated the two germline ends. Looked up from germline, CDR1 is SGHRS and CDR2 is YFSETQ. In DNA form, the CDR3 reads TGCGCCAGCAGCTCGACCAGGGTGGGCACTGAAGCTTTCTTT. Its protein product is CASSSTRVGTEAFF.

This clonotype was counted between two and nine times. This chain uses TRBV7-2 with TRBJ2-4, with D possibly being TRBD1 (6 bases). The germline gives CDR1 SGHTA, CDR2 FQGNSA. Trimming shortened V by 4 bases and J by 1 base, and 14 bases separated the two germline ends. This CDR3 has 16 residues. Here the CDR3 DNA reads TGTGCCAGCAGCTCAGGGGTATTTTTGGCCAAAAACATTCAGTACTTC. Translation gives CASSSGVFLAKNIQYF.